Below, 15 T cell receptor beta chains from the same sample are listed, as sequenced in a study of CD8+CD57+ T cells in acquired aplastic anemia. Patients picked for sequencing had shown CD8+CD57+ cell expansion detected by flow cytometry. The template used for profiling TCR beta VDJ and CDR3 was genomic DNA. TCRdb re-analysed the reads in MiXCR, keeping a single row per CDR3 protein. The sample lists more than 150,000 distinct CDR3 sequences, roughly half seen once, with around 8.8% in the top ten. The sequencing sample was made of sorted CD4+, CD8+, or CD8+CD57+ T cells (not recorded which) from PBMCs. These receptors all come from a human donor with aplastic anemia.

This chain links TRBV7-9 with TRBJ2-3; the D gene is possibly TRBD2 (7 bases). The ends were cut back, 8 bases at V and 3 bases at J, with 12 bases in the middle. The V gene's germline CDR1 is SEHNR and CDR2 FQNEAQ (reference sequence). CDR3 size: 13 residues. DNA of the CDR3: TGTGCCAGCCGAGGGGGGGAAACAGATACGCAGTATTTT. Its protein product is CASRGGETDTQYF.

The V and J genes are TRBV25-1 and TRBJ2-3; D remains unclear. Germline V gives CDR1 MGHDK, CDR2 SYGVNS. The V end was cut by 3 bases, the J end by 0 bases, with 10 bases between. This CDR3 comprises 15 residues. Here the CDR3 DNA reads TGTGCCAGCAGTGATCCCGTCAGAAGCACAGATACGCAGTATTTT. It yields the protein CASSDPVRSTDTQYF.

This chain joins TRBV5-1 and TRBJ2-1, with TRBD2 identical over 10 bases. Germline values: CDR1 SGHRS, CDR2 YFSETQ. This CDR3 has 15 amino acids. Trimming at V came to 4 bases and at J to 3 bases, leaving 4 bases not matched to a gene. CDR3 bases: TGCGCCAGCAGCAGGGCTAGCGGGGGCTACAATGAGCAGTTCTTC. Protein: CASSRASGGYNEQFF.

CDR3 coding DNA: TGCAGCGTTGAAGCACCGGACAGGAACCTCTCCTACGAGCAGTACTTC. It codes for CSVEAPDRNLSYEQYF. The chain carries TRBV29-1 and TRBJ2-7, with 7 nucleotides matching TRBD1. The germline gives CDR1 SQVTM, CDR2 ANQGSEA. This CDR3 comprises 16 residues. The ends lost 1 base at V and 0 bases at J; junction bases unmatched: 9.

The chain links TRBV29-1 to TRBJ2-3; perhaps TRBD1 as D (7 bases). The CDR3 sequence is 18 residues long. Germline V gene data show CDR1 as SQVTM and CDR2 as ANQGSEA. The V end was cut by 1 base, the J end by 4 bases, with 24 bases between. The CDR3 DNA is TGCAGCGTTGAAGGGGGGGTCGTCAAGGGGGCCCATGCAGATACGCAGTATTTT. As protein: CSVEGGVVKGAHADTQYF.

This clonotype appeared many times. The chain couples TRBV28 to TRBJ2-3, with D possibly matching TRBD1 (6 bases). The CDR3 consists of 11 residues. The V end lost 6 bases, the J end lost 6 bases, and 7 bases lay between the germline ends. Germline values: CDR1 MDHEN, CDR2 SYDVKM. Here the CDR3 reads CASSDRDTQYF. The CDR3 DNA sequence: TGTGCCAGCAGCGACAGGGATACGCAGTATTTT. Combining the CDR3 with reference TRBV28 and TRBJ2-3 gives the whole variable domain DVKVTQSSRYLVKRTGEKVFLECVQDMDHENMFWYRQDPGLGLRLIYFSYDVKMKEKGDIPEGYSVSREKKERFSLILESASTNQTSMYLCASSDRDTQYFGPGTRLTVL.

In its sample, this clonotype was seen many times. The rearrangement joins TRBV12-3 or TRBV12-4 to TRBJ2-3; 9 bases agree with TRBD2. The CDR3 has 18 residues. J was trimmed by 7 bases and V by 6 bases; bases with no gene match: 20. The CDR3 sequence is CASSNPALLSGRTNTQYF. In DNA, the CDR3 is TGTGCCAGCAGCAACCCGGCCCTCCTAAGCGGGAGGACGAATACGCAGTATTTT.

In regard to this clonotype: With a much larger clone just one base away, this may be a read error. The chain employs TRBV6-1 and TRBJ2-1; TRBD1 agrees at 10 bases. Germline lookup yields CDR1 MNHNS and CDR2 SASEGT. The CDR3 totals 17 residues. CDR3 residues: CASSDILRDRGRNEQSF. The CDR3 nucleotides are TGTGCCAGCAGTGATATTCTCCGAGACAGGGGGCGCAATGAGCAGTCCTTC.

This clonotype was seen repeatedly, ten times or more. The chain joins TRBV20-1 to TRBJ1-5, with unresolved D. CDR3 length equals 13 residues. Trimming cost V 3 bases and J 6 bases, with 12 bases left between them. CDR1 is DFQATT, CDR2 SNEGSKA, per germline (reference sequence). This CDR3 is CSASPHQSQPQHF. CDR3 sequence (DNA): TGCAGTGCTAGTCCCCACCAGAGTCAGCCCCAGCATTTT.

J is TRBJ2-7 and V is TRBV5-1; 10 nucleotides align to TRBD2. The CDR3 extends over 14 amino acids. The germline V gene has CDR1 SGHRS and CDR2 YFSETQ. Unmatched junction bases numbered 2, after V lost 2 bases and J lost 3 bases. Here the CDR3 reads CASSFLAGDYEQYF. The CDR3, as DNA: TGCGCCAGCAGCTTCCTAGCGGGAGACTACGAGCAGTACTTC.

The chain's CDR3 is CASSIPDRGRSNSPLHF. CDR3 sequence (DNA): TGTGCCAGTAGTATACCCGACAGGGGCAGGAGTAATTCACCCCTCCACTTT. The chain joins TRBV19 to TRBJ1-6; the match to TRBD1 covers 8 bases. Germline CDR1 is LNHDA and CDR2 is SQIVND (reference sequence). With V trimmed by 2 bases and J by 6 bases, 9 bases remained unmatched. The CDR3 is made up of 17 amino acids.

This clonotype appeared many times. The CDR3 loop reads CASSLQGAAGANVLTF. CDR3 DNA sequence: TGTGCCAGCAGCTTACAGGGGGCGGCCGGGGCCAACGTCCTGACTTTC. The chain joins TRBV7-3 to TRBJ2-6; 8 bases line up with TRBD1. The V and J ends lost 2 bases and 4 bases, in that order; junction bases with no gene match: 4. CDR1 is SGHTA, CDR2 FQGTGA, per germline. CDR3 size: 16 residues.

The J gene is TRBJ2-2, the V gene TRBV7-8, with D unresolved. Per germline, CDR1 SGHVS and CDR2 FQNEAQ. The CDR3 length is 11 residues. The germline V and J ends were trimmed by 8 bases and 3 bases, with 4 bases remaining between them. CDR3 in amino acids: CASLHTGELFF. CDR3 in DNA: TGTGCCAGCTTGCACACCGGGGAGCTGTTTTTT.

This clonotype was counted once. V usage is TRBV7-3 and J usage is TRBJ1-6, with no clear D. The CDR3 consists of 14 residues. The germline V and J ends were trimmed by 5 bases and 0 bases, with 5 bases remaining between them. Germline V gene sequence: CDR1 SGHTA, CDR2 FQGTGA. The CDR3 is CASSLSSYNSPLHF. CDR3 sequence (DNA): TGTGCCAGCAGCCTGAGCTCCTATAATTCACCCCTCCACTTT.

This chain joins TRBV10-3 and TRBJ2-3, with 10 bases matching TRBD2. CDR1 and CDR2 (germline): ENHRY, SYGVKD. Unmatched junction bases numbered 14, after V lost 0 bases and J lost 2 bases. CDR3 size: 20 residues. The CDR3 coding sequence is TGTGCCATCAGTGAGTCGTTGGAAGGAGCGGGGGGGCAATACACAGATACGCAGTATTTT. The encoded protein is CAISESLEGAGGQYTDTQYF.